The source of this TCR beta chain is a study of T cell responses to AZD1222 COVID-19 vaccine. Overall study results and limits: Nearly half of unique spike-specific TCRs reportedly avoided B.1.351 and B.1.1.7 mutated regions. Following two doses of AZD1222, Spike-specific TCR breadth and depth rose.

The protocol was immunoSEQ multiplex PCR, while the TCRdb copy is restricted to in-frame clones and leaves out a portion. The sample lists about 270,000 clones; around 92% were seen once. Germline CDR1 reads SGHKS; CDR2 reads YYEKEE (reference sequence). V was pared by 2 bases and J by 8 bases, with 8 bases between. This CDR3 spans 13 amino acids. A note on this clone: Its antigen is currently unknown.

The chain employs TRBV5-5 and TRBJ1-6; TRBD1 might be the D (5 bases). The receptor was isolated from an adult who received the AZD1222 COVID-19 vaccine. This specimen consisted of peripheral blood, obtained 28 days after the second AZD1222 dose. In DNA, the CDR3 is TGTGCCAGCAGCTTAGCGGGGCATTCACCCCTCCACTTT. Translated: CASSLAGHSPLHF.